This T cell receptor (beta chain) was sequenced for a study of shared T cell receptors in the human thymus. Using immunoSEQ multiplex PCR, the repertoire was profiled, and TCRdb retains in-frame clones only, with some absent. The data contain hundreds of thousands of clones, approximately 90% of them seen just once; the ten biggest clones take up about 0.01%. V was cut by 4 bases and J by 10 bases, with 11 bases left in between. The CDR3 has 11 residues. Germline CDR1 SGHVS, CDR2 FQNEAQ. These same records also appear under a second study, on human thymus T cells.

The sequence derives from a boy under two years old with a congenital heart defect. The chain employs TRBV7-8 and TRBJ2-7; tentatively, D is TRBD1 (5 bases). Material for sequencing was thymocytes. CDR3 amino acids: CASSSRDVQYF. CDR3 DNA: TGTGCCAGCAGCTCCAGGGATGTTCAGTACTTC.